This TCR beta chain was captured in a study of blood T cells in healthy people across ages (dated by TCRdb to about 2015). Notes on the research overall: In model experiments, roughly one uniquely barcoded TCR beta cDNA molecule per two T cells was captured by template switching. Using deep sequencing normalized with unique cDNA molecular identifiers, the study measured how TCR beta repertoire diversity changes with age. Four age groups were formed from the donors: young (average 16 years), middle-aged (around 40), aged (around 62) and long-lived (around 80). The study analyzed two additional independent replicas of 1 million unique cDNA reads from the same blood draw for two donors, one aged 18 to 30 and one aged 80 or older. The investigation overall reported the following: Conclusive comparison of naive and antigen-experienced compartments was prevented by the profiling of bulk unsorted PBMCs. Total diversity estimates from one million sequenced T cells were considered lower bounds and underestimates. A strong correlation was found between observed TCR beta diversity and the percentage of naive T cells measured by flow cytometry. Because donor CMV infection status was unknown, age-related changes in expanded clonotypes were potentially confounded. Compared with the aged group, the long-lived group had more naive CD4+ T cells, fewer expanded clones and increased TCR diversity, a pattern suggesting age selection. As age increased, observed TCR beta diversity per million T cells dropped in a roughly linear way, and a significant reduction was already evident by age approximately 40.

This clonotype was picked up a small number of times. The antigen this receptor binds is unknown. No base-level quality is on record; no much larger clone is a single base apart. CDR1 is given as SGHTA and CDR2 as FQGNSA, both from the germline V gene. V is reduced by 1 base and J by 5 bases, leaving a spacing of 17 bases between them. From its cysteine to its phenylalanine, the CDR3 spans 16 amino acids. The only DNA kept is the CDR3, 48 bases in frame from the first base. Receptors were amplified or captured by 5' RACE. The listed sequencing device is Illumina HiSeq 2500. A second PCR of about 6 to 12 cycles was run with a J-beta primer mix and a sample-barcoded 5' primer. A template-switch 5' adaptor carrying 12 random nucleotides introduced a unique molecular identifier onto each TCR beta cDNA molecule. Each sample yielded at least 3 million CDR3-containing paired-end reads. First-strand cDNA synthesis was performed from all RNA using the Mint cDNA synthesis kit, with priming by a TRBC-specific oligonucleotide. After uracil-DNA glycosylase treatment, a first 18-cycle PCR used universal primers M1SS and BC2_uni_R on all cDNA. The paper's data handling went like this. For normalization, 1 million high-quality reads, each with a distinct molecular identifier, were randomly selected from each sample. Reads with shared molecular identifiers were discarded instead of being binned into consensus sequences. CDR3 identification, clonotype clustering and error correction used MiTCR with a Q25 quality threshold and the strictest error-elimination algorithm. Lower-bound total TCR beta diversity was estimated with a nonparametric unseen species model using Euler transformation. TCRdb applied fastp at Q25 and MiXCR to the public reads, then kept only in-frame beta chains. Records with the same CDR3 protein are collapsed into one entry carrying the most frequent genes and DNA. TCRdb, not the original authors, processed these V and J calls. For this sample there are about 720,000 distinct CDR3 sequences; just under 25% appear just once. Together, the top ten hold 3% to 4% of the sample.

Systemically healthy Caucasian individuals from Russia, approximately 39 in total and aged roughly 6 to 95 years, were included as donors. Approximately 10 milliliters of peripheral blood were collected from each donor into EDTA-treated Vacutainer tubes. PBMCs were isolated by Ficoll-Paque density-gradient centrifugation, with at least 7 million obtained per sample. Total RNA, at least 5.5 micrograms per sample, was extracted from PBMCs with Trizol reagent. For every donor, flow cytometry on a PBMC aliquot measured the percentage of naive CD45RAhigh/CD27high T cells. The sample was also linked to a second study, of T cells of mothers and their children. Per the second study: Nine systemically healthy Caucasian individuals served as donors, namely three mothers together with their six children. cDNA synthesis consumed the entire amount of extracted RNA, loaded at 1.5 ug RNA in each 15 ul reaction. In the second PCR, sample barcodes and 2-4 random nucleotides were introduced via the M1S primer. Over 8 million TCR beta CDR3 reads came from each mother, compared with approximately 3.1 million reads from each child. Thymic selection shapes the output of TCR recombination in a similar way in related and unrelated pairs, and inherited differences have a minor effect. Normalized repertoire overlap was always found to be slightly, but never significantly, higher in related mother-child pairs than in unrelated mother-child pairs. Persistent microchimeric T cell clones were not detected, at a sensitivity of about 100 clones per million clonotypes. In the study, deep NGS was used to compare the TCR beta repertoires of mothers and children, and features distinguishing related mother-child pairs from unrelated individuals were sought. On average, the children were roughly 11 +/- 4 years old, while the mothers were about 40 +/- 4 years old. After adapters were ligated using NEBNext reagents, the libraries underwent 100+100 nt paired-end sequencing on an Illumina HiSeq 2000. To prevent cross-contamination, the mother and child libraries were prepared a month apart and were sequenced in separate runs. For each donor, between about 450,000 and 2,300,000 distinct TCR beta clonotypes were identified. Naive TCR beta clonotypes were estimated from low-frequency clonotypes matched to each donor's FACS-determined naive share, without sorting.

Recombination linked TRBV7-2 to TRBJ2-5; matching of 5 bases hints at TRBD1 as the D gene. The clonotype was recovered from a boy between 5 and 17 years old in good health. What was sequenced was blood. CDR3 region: CASSLVLQGWKETQYF. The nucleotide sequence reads TGTGCCAGCAGCTTAGTTCTTCAGGGTTGGAAGGAGACCCAGTACTTC.